Below, 26 T cell receptor beta chains from the same sample are listed, as sequenced in a study of long-term antiretroviral therapy in people with HIV. Survey level was the resolution at which the v3.0 immunoSEQ assay ran. Sequencing was performed with immunoSEQ multiplex PCR; in TCRdb, only in-frame clones are kept and a portion is missing. The sample contains 23,000 or so clones, around three quarters of which appear only once. The input for sequencing was unsorted PBMCs, taken 2.1 years after starting antiretroviral therapy. The receptors stem from a man aged 25 to 40 with HIV.

The chain uses TRBV7-2 and TRBJ1-4; the match to TRBD1 covers 9 bases. The CDR3 runs 15 residues. V lost 1 base to trimming and J lost 8 bases; unmatched junction nucleotides: 5. Germline CDR1 is SGHTA and CDR2 is FQGNSA. CDR3 loop: CASSLGGTGQEKLFF. For the CDR3, the DNA is TGTGCCAGCAGCTTAGGGGGGACAGGGCAAGAAAAACTGTTTTTT.

The chain employs TRBV5-6 and TRBJ1-4; possibly TRBD1 for D (6 bases). Trimming left V 6 bases short and J 4 bases short, with 13 bases between. The CDR3 covers 14 residues. Germline loops: CDR1 SGHDT, CDR2 YYEEEE. The CDR3 reads CASNLGGLNEKLFF. Written as DNA, the CDR3 is TGTGCCAGCAACCTGGGGGGGCTTAATGAAAAACTGTTTTTT.

The chain employs TRBV11-3 and TRBJ2-1, with TRBD2 matching over 16 bases. The CDR3 runs 19 residues. The V and J ends lost 5 bases and 0 bases, in that order; junction bases with no gene match: 7. Germline V lookup: CDR1 SGHNT, CDR2 YENEEA. The CDR3: CASSQTGLAGGISYNEQFF. The DNA for the CDR3 is TGTGCCAGCAGCCAAACGGGACTAGCGGGAGGGATCTCCTACAATGAGCAGTTCTTC.

This clone was detected only once. This chain links TRBV2 with TRBJ1-5; D unclear. V shed 2 bases and J shed 0 bases, with 11 bases lying between them. From germline, CDR1 is SNHLY and CDR2 FYNNEI. This CDR3 comprises 16 residues. The CDR3 protein is CASSERGMGSNQPQHF. CDR3 bases: TGTGCCAGCAGTGAAAGAGGGATGGGTAGCAATCAGCCCCAGCATTTT.

This chain connects TRBV14 to TRBJ2-1, with TRBD2 identical over 13 bases. CDR3 size: 15 residues. Unmatched junction bases numbered 6, after V lost 4 bases and J lost 9 bases. Germline-derived CDR1 and CDR2 are SGHDN and FVKESK. This chain's CDR3 is CASSPWTSGRIEQFF. As DNA, the CDR3 is TGTGCCAGCAGCCCCTGGACTAGCGGGAGAATTGAGCAGTTCTTC. The full variable domain, with the rest looked up from reference TRBV14 and TRBJ2-1, is EAGVTQFPSHSVIEKGQTVTLRCDPISGHDNLYWYRRVMGKEIKFLLHFVKESKQDESGMPNNRFLAERTGGTYSTLKVQPAELEDSGVYFCASSPWTSGRIEQFFGPGTRLTVL.

This sequence joins TRBV28 and TRBJ1-1; D not certain. The CDR3 is 13 amino acids. Trimming removed 2 bases from V and 8 bases from J, with 12 bases in between. Germline CDR1 reads MDHEN; CDR2 reads SYDVKM. CDR3 DNA: TGTGCCAGCAGTTTAGTATCGGCAAAGGAAGCTTTCTTT. Translating gives CASSLVSAKEAFF. The whole variable domain, remainder taken from reference TRBV28 and TRBJ1-1, is DVKVTQSSRYLVKRTGEKVFLECVQDMDHENMFWYRQDPGLGLRLIYFSYDVKMKEKGDIPEGYSVSREKKERFSLILESASTNQTSMYLCASSLVSAKEAFFGQGTRLTVV.

The J gene is TRBJ2-1, the V gene TRBV7-9; no firm D call. The CDR3 has 12 residues. Per the germline V gene, CDR1 is SEHNR and CDR2 is FQNEAQ (reference sequence). Between the trimmed V and J ends, which lost 5 bases and 15 bases, there was a span of 17 bases. The CDR3 coding sequence is TGTGCCAGCAGCATCATAGCCCACCTAGGGTTCTTC. It is translated as CASSIIAHLGFF.

V gene TRBV28 combines with J gene TRBJ2-7; D is tentatively TRBD1 or TRBD2 (6 bases each). V dropped 3 bases and J dropped 9 bases, with 33 bases sitting between them. There are 19 residues in the CDR3. Looked up from germline, CDR1 is MDHEN and CDR2 is SYDVKM. The CDR3 region is CASSLRGALTPPRNLGQYF. In DNA, the CDR3 is TGTGCCAGCAGTTTGAGGGGGGCTCTGACGCCCCCTCGAAATCTGGGGCAGTACTTC.

The rearrangement joins TRBV14 to TRBJ1-1; a weak D match, TRBD1 (6 bases). The V end lost 4 bases, the J end lost 7 bases, and 10 bases lay between the germline ends. Germline CDR1 reads SGHDN; CDR2 reads FVKESK. This CDR3 has 12 residues. The CDR3 DNA sequence: TGTGCCAGCAGCCGAGGGGGAGGTGAAGCTTTCTTT. Translation gives CASSRGGGEAFF.

J is TRBJ2-5 and V is TRBV10-3; 10 bases map to TRBD2. V was clipped by 7 bases and J by 5 bases; unmatched bases: 7. The CDR3 runs to 14 residues. From germline, CDR1 is ENHRY and CDR2 SYGVKD. Here the CDR3 reads CAIKVAGGEETQYF. CDR3 nucleotide sequence: TGTGCCATCAAGGTAGCGGGAGGAGAGGAGACCCAGTACTTC.

The rearrangement joins TRBV28 to TRBJ2-7; TRBD2 aligns across 7 bases. The CDR3 extends over 14 amino acids. CDR1 MDHEN and CDR2 SYDVKM come from the germline V gene. Trimming removed 8 bases from V and 7 bases from J; junction bases left unmatched: 14. CDR3 DNA: TGTGCCAGCCGGGTAGCGGGCGAGTTCGGTGAGCAGTACTTC. Amino acids: CASRVAGEFGEQYF.

The chain recombines TRBV27 with TRBJ2-1, with TRBD2 matching 13 bases. V shed 6 bases, J shed 6 bases, and the junction held 5 bases outside the gene matches. This CDR3 has 15 amino acids. Germline lookup yields CDR1 MNHEY and CDR2 SMNVEV (reference sequence). The CDR3 sequence is CASSLLAGGPNEQFF. In nucleotides, the CDR3 is TGTGCCAGCAGCCTACTAGCGGGAGGGCCCAATGAGCAGTTCTTC.

DNA of the CDR3: TGTGCCAGCAGCTTACAATCCGCGCAACCGGGACAGGTAAAAGGCGAGCAGTACTTC. Translation gives CASSLQSAQPGQVKGEQYF. V usage is TRBV7-6 and J usage is TRBJ2-7, with 8 bases identical to TRBD1. Germline CDR1 is SGHVS and CDR2 is FNYEAQ. Trimming at V came to 2 bases and at J to 6 bases, leaving 21 bases not matched to a gene. The CDR3 spans 19 residues.

The chain uses TRBV18 and TRBJ2-7; D possibly corresponds to TRBD2 (6 bases). Germline V CDR1 and CDR2: KGHSH, LQKENI. V gave up 4 bases and J gave up 6 bases, with 31 bases separating them. The CDR3 is 19 amino acids. The CDR3 protein is CASSLMGLGAEGTSVEQYF. In DNA form, the CDR3 reads TGTGCCAGCTCACTTATGGGGCTAGGAGCGGAGGGTACATCGGTCGAGCAGTACTTC.

The CDR3 nucleotides are TGTGCCTGGATAGGGGCGGGCGGCTACACCTTC. Protein: CAWIGAGGYTF. This chain links TRBV30 with TRBJ1-2; D is possibly TRBD1 (5 bases). Germline CDR1 is GTSNPN and CDR2 is SVGIG (reference sequence). V shed 4 bases and J shed 8 bases, with 11 bases lying between them. The CDR3 spans 11 residues.

In its sample, this clone was seen a few times. The rearrangement uses TRBV19 and TRBJ1-5; the match to TRBD1 covers 9 bases. V shed 3 bases, J shed 5 bases, and the junction held 5 bases outside the gene matches. The CDR3 spans 15 residues. Germline CDR1 and CDR2: LNHDA and SQIVND (reference sequence). The CDR3 loop is CASSIGTGLHQPQHF. The CDR3 DNA reads TGTGCCAGTAGTATTGGGACAGGGCTACATCAGCCCCAGCATTTT.

The table lists this clone with a few counts. V is TRBV5-1 and J is TRBJ2-7; 8 nucleotides line up with TRBD2. Losses at the gene ends were 0 bases for V and 3 bases for J; bases not matched to a gene: 2. The CDR3 consists of 14 residues. The germline V gene encodes CDR1 SGHRS and CDR2 YFSETQ. The CDR3 DNA follows: TGCGCCAGCAGCTTGGGACTAGCGTTCTACGAGCAGTACTTC. Amino acids: CASSLGLAFYEQYF.

The rearrangement joins TRBV4-3 to TRBJ2-2; 12 nucleotides agree with TRBD2. With 1 base clipped from V and 6 bases from J, the junction kept 6 bases outside the gene matches. The CDR3 sequence is 17 residues long. Germline CDR1 and CDR2: LGHNA and YSLEER. The CDR3 reads CASSQVGLAGYPGELFF. DNA for the CDR3: TGCGCCAGCAGCCAAGTTGGACTAGCGGGATATCCCGGGGAGCTGTTTTTT.

The rearrangement joins TRBV6-1 to TRBJ2-7, with D perhaps matching TRBD1 (6 bases). CDR3 length equals 12 residues. Germline CDR1 reads MNHNS; CDR2 reads SASEGT. Trimming left V 5 bases short and J 3 bases short, with 8 bases between. CDR3 residues: CASSNRVYEQYF. The CDR3 DNA follows: TGTGCCAGCAGTAACAGGGTCTACGAGCAGTACTTC.

The V gene is TRBV27, the J gene TRBJ2-1; D is perhaps TRBD2 (6 bases). Germline V lookup: CDR1 MNHEY, CDR2 SMNVEV (reference sequence). The CDR3 spans 15 residues. The V gene lost 5 bases and the J gene lost 2 bases, with 13 bases spanning the gap. For the CDR3, the DNA is TGTGCCAGCAGTCTGCCTAGCGCTACCTACAATGAGCAGTTCTTC. As protein: CASSLPSATYNEQFF.

The chain uses TRBV5-1 and TRBJ1-1; D may be TRBD1 (6 bases). Germline assignment: CDR1 SGHRS and CDR2 YFSETQ. Trimming stripped 4 bases from V and 0 bases from J, with 22 bases between. The CDR3 has 18 residues. As DNA, the CDR3 is TGCGCCAGCAGCAGGGGGTTTAGGAGGGCTAGCATGAACACTGAAGCTTTCTTT. Residues: CASSRGFRRASMNTEAFF. Supplemented by reference TRBV5-1 and TRBJ1-1, the full variable domain reads KAGVTQTPRYLIKTRGQQVTLSCSPISGHRSVSWYQQTPGQGLQFLFEYFSETQRNKGNFPGRFSGRQFSNSRSEMNVSTLELGDSALYLCASSRGFRRASMNTEAFFGQGTRLTVV.

This chain uses TRBV28 with TRBJ2-7; possible D gene TRBD1, 5 bases. The germline gives CDR1 MDHEN, CDR2 SYDVKM. The CDR3 spans 14 residues. Between the trimmed V and J ends, which lost 4 bases and 1 base, there was a span of 11 bases. CDR3 in DNA: TGTGCCAGCAGTTACCCCCCAGGGTCCTACGAGCAGTACTTC. Translating gives CASSYPPGSYEQYF.

The rearrangement joins TRBV29-1 to TRBJ1-1; 9 positions agree with TRBD1. The CDR3 is made up of 16 amino acids. V trimming: 0 bases; J trimming: 0 bases; junction bases outside the gene matches: 5. The germline gives CDR1 SQVTM, CDR2 ANQGSEA. The CDR3 here is CSVEDSDRGMNTEAFF. In DNA, the CDR3 is TGCAGCGTTGAAGATTCGGACAGGGGTATGAACACTGAAGCTTTCTTT.

The V gene is TRBV6-1, the J gene TRBJ1-6, with 7 positions matching TRBD1. V gave up 6 bases and J gave up 5 bases; unmatched junction bases: 4. The CDR3 is made up of 14 amino acids. Germline lookup yields CDR1 MNHNS and CDR2 SASEGT. The CDR3 coding sequence is TGTGCCAGCAGCGGAGGGACAGATAATTCACCCCTCCACTTT. The encoded protein is CASSGGTDNSPLHF.

This clone was seen more than once but under ten times. The chain joins TRBV7-9 to TRBJ2-5; D is ambiguous. The V end was cut by 4 bases, the J end by 1 base, with 13 bases between. CDR3 length: 15 residues. Germline loops: CDR1 SEHNR, CDR2 FQNEAQ (reference sequence). The CDR3 here is CASSSAAQRQETQYF. CDR3 DNA: TGTGCCAGCAGCTCCGCAGCACAACGCCAAGAGACCCAGTACTTC.

The V and J genes are TRBV7-3 and TRBJ2-5; TRBD2 agrees at 13 bases. Germline V CDR1 and CDR2: SGHTA, FQGTGA. This CDR3 contains 16 residues. V shed 5 bases, J shed 3 bases, and the junction held 6 bases outside the gene matches. CDR3 DNA sequence: TGTGCCAGCAGCAAAGCGGGACTAGCGGGGAAAGAGACCCAGTACTTC. It is translated as CASSKAGLAGKETQYF.